Presented here are 23 T cell receptor beta chains from one specimen sequenced in a study of a mutant IDH1 vaccine in newly diagnosed glioma. Data came from immunoSEQ multiplex PCR; TCRdb stores just in-frame clones and leaves some out. Of over 50,000 clones listed, about three quarters were seen once; the top ten hold 4.9%. Time point specified: week 47, end of study. Vaccinated patients received 300 ug of mutant IDH1 20-mer peptide per dose, with topical imiquimod. These receptors' targets are unknown. The specimen comprised PBMCs, sampled from a glioma patient whose treatment included an IDH1 peptide vaccine. All receptors come from a woman aged 40 to 50 with glioma. Some clones in this sample may be carry-over from other donors' samples.

The chain carries TRBV10-1 and TRBJ2-1; D is unresolved. The V end was cut by 2 bases, the J end by 6 bases, with 8 bases between. The CDR3 consists of 13 residues. Germline CDR1 is WNHNN and CDR2 is SYGVQD (reference sequence). CDR3 sequence: CASSESTINEQFF. CDR3 nucleotide sequence: TGCGCCAGCAGTGAGAGTACGATCAATGAGCAGTTCTTC.

The chain links TRBV19 to TRBJ1-2; 7 positions match TRBD1. Germline V CDR1 and CDR2: LNHDA, SQIVND (reference sequence). V shed 10 bases and J 4 bases; nucleotides not matched to a gene: 9. The CDR3 is made up of 13 amino acids. The CDR3 DNA follows: TGTGCCACCAACGACAGGGCCCTCTATGGCTACACCTTC. Protein sequence: CATNDRALYGYTF.

This chain joins TRBV5-5 and TRBJ1-4, with TRBD1 as a possible D gene (6 bases). Germline values: CDR1 SGHKS, CDR2 YYEKEE (reference sequence). This CDR3 spans 14 amino acids. V lost 4 bases and J 13 bases, leaving 20 bases between the germline ends. The CDR3 sequence: CASSPWDGGGRLFF. The CDR3 coding sequence is TGTGCCAGCAGCCCCTGGGACGGAGGGGGGCGACTGTTTTTT.

The rearrangement links TRBV6-1 to TRBJ1-2; no clear D gene. Deletions cut 7 bases from V and 5 bases from J, with 20 bases between. Germline V gene lookup returns CDR1 MNHNS and CDR2 SASEGT. The CDR3 is made up of 15 amino acids. The CDR3 loop reads CASKTVDPGPYGYTF. For the CDR3, the DNA is TGTGCCAGCAAGACCGTGGACCCCGGACCGTATGGCTACACCTTC.

This chain uses TRBV6-6 with TRBJ1-6; TRBD1 is a possible D gene (5 bases). The germline V and J ends were trimmed by 5 bases and 3 bases, with 14 bases remaining between them. The germline CDR1 and CDR2 sequences are MNHNY and SVGAGI (reference sequence). The CDR3 contains 16 residues. This CDR3 is CASSTGSTGYNSPLHF. CDR3 coding DNA: TGTGCCAGCAGTACAGGTTCAACAGGCTATAATTCACCCCTCCACTTT.

This sequence joins TRBV9 and TRBJ2-5, with a possible D match to TRBD1 (5 bases). V lost 4 bases, J lost 1 base, and 17 bases lay in between. Germline CDR1 SGDLS, CDR2 YYNGEE. This CDR3 comprises 16 residues. Here the CDR3 reads CASSQGSGSRQETQYF. The CDR3 nucleotides read TGTGCCAGCAGCCAAGGGTCAGGGTCCCGCCAAGAGACCCAGTACTTC.

A few counts support this clone. This chain links TRBV6-4 with TRBJ2-3, with D possibly being TRBD1 or TRBD2 (5 bases each). The CDR3 loop spans 15 amino acids. V dropped 2 bases and J dropped 0 bases, with 9 bases sitting between them. Looked up from germline, CDR1 is MRHNA and CDR2 is SNTAGT. CDR3 protein: CASSDGTSSTDTQYF. CDR3 DNA: TGTGCCAGCAGTGACGGGACCTCTAGCACAGATACGCAGTATTTT.

The chain has TRBV11-2 and TRBJ2-7; D could derive from TRBD1 or TRBD2 (5 bases each). CDR3 length equals 13 residues. Germline CDR1 SGHAT, CDR2 FQNNGV. V was shortened by 8 bases and J by 0 bases, with 11 bases between the two germline ends. The CDR3 region is CASSLGPSYEQYF. CDR3 nucleotides: TGTGCCAGCTCACTGGGACCCTCCTACGAGCAGTACTTC.

The rearrangement links TRBV2 to TRBJ2-7, with 9 bases lining up with TRBD1. Looked up from germline, CDR1 is SNHLY and CDR2 is FYNNEI. The CDR3 spans 12 residues. The junction had 5 bases not matched to a gene; V was cut back by 10 bases and J by 4 bases. Here the CDR3 DNA reads TGTGCCAACGGACAGGGGAAGTACGAGCAGTACTTC. Residues: CANGQGKYEQYF.

CDR3 region: CASTPEYRGGYGYTF. CDR3 nucleotide sequence: TGTGCCAGCACCCCCGAGTACAGGGGCGGCTATGGCTACACCTTC. This chain connects TRBV6-5 to TRBJ1-2; TRBD1 matches at 7 bases. CDR1 and CDR2 from the germline V gene are MNHEY and SVGAGI. V lost 7 bases, J lost 4 bases, and 12 bases stayed unmatched. The CDR3 runs to 15 residues.

This clone was seen a handful of times. The chain links TRBV9 to TRBJ2-5; the D is unclear. The DNA end is more similar to TRBJ2-7, so the J call may be wrong. The germline V gene has CDR1 SGDLS and CDR2 YYNGEE. The CDR3 spans 13 residues. CDR3 sequence: CASSVDDVYEQYF. DNA of the CDR3: TGTGCCAGCAGCGTAGACGACGTCTACGAGCAGTACTTC.

This clone was counted between two and nine times. V usage is TRBV7-3 and J usage is TRBJ1-1; perhaps TRBD1 as D (6 bases). The CDR3 consists of 12 residues. The germline V and J ends were trimmed by 4 bases and 6 bases, with 9 bases remaining between them. Germline V CDR1 and CDR2: SGHTA, FQGTGA. Written as DNA, the CDR3 is TGTGCCAGCAGCTACGGGGGCTCTGAAGCTTTCTTT. It is translated as CASSYGGSEAFF.

The table lists this clone with a count of one. This CDR3 reads CASSQELVPYNEQFF. As DNA, the CDR3 is TGTGCCAGCAGCCAAGAACTAGTTCCTTACAATGAGCAGTTCTTC. The V and J genes are TRBV4-2 and TRBJ2-1; D is perhaps TRBD2 (5 bases). From germline, CDR1 is LGHNA and CDR2 YNFKEQ. The V gene lost 0 bases and the J gene lost 4 bases, with 10 bases spanning the gap. The CDR3 sequence is 15 residues long.

The rearrangement links TRBV4-1 to TRBJ1-2, with D unresolved. V was pared by 4 bases and J by 0 bases, with 12 bases between. CDR3 length: 15 residues. Per germline, CDR1 MGHRA and CDR2 YSYEKL. Here the CDR3 DNA reads TGCGCCAGCAGCCCCGAGGCGGTATCTAACTATGGCTACACCTTC. Protein sequence: CASSPEAVSNYGYTF.

This clone was picked up a small number of times. The chain combines TRBV6-5 with TRBJ1-1; D is ambiguous. V lost 0 bases and J 1 base, leaving 0 bases between the germline ends. Germline V gene data show CDR1 as MNHEY and CDR2 as SVGAGI. This CDR3 spans 12 amino acids. CDR3: CASSYSNTEAFF. The CDR3 DNA is TGTGCCAGCAGTTACTCGAACACTGAAGCTTTCTTT.

This clone is labeled medium-sized (0.01 to 0.1%). This sample also contains other DNA sequences that code for the same CDR3. This chain links TRBV30 with TRBJ1-1; no clear D. V was trimmed by 3 bases and J by 3 bases, leaving 8 bases between them. The CDR3 runs to 12 residues. Germline lookup yields CDR1 GTSNPN and CDR2 SVGIG (reference sequence). CDR3 coding DNA: TGTGCCTGGAGAGCCGATGACACTGAAGCTTTCTTT. It translates to CAWRADDTEAFF.

This clone was found once. The chain joins TRBV19 to TRBJ2-2; D gene unclear. Per germline, CDR1 LNHDA and CDR2 SQIVND (reference sequence). This CDR3 comprises 15 residues. Between the trimmed V and J ends, which lost 7 bases and 2 bases, there was a span of 14 bases. The DNA of the CDR3 is TGTGCCAGTACGTTGGGTCGAGGAAACACCGGGGAGCTGTTTTTT. Encoded protein: CASTLGRGNTGELFF.

The sample holds one count of this clone. The chain links TRBV12-5 to TRBJ1-1; no firm D call. V was pared by 0 bases and J by 7 bases, with 21 bases between. Germline CDR1 is LGHNT and CDR2 is FRNRAP. The CDR3 runs 17 residues. The CDR3 protein is CASGLVLGPDRRIEAFF. Written as DNA, the CDR3 is TGTGCTAGTGGTTTGGTATTAGGACCCGATAGGAGAATTGAAGCTTTCTTT.

This clone was recorded only once. The V gene is TRBV19, the J gene TRBJ1-3; TRBD1 aligns across 7 bases. The CDR3 covers 17 residues. The ends lost 6 bases at V and 1 base at J; junction bases unmatched: 12. Per germline, CDR1 LNHDA and CDR2 SQIVND (reference sequence). The CDR3 bases are TGTGCCAGTAGCACGGACCGGACAGGTTCTTCTGGAAACACCATATATTTT. Its translation: CASSTDRTGSSGNTIYF.

The chain carries TRBV18 and TRBJ1-1; TRBD1 matches 9 bases. The germline CDR1 and CDR2 sequences are KGHSH and LQKENI. This CDR3 has 15 amino acids. The ends lost 3 bases at V and 7 bases at J; junction bases unmatched: 9. The CDR3 coding sequence is TGTGCCAGCTCACCCCCGGGACAGGGAAAATTTGAAGCTTTCTTT. This codes for CASSPPGQGKFEAFF.

The chain uses TRBV25-1 and TRBJ1-2, with no clear D. CDR3 size: 14 residues. Trimming cost V 1 base and J 3 bases, with 9 bases left between them. CDR1 is MGHDK, CDR2 SYGVNS, per germline. The CDR3 reads CASSEWQGHYGYTF. In DNA, the CDR3 is TGTGCCAGCAGTGAATGGCAAGGCCACTATGGCTACACCTTC.

The chain employs TRBV13 and TRBJ1-1; D is possibly TRBD1 (6 bases). The ends were cut back, 3 bases at V and 3 bases at J, with 14 bases in the middle. The CDR3 sequence is 15 residues long. Per germline, CDR1 PRHDT and CDR2 FYEKMQ (reference sequence). CDR3: CASSFRGRVDTEAFF. The CDR3 nucleotides read TGTGCCAGCAGCTTTCGGGGGCGGGTGGACACTGAAGCTTTCTTT.

The rearrangement joins TRBV19 to TRBJ2-5; D is perhaps TRBD1 (6 bases). The length of the CDR3 is 13 residues. Trimming left V 4 bases short and J 4 bases short, with 10 bases between. Germline V CDR1 and CDR2: LNHDA, SQIVND (reference sequence). CDR3 loop: CASSRAGVETQYF. The CDR3 bases are TGTGCCAGTAGTAGAGCAGGGGTAGAGACCCAGTACTTC.